This TCR beta chain was retrieved from a study of T cell changes during pregnancy in multiple sclerosis. TCRdb keeps only in-frame clones here, not all; method: immunoSEQ multiplex PCR. The sample consists of about 39,000 clones, about 92% of them appearing once. The CDR3 has 17 residues. From germline, CDR1 is MNHEY and CDR2 SMNVEV (reference sequence). V lost 2 bases and J 5 bases, leaving 21 bases between the germline ends. This TCR was sampled from a female donor with multiple sclerosis, enrolled in a pregnancy study. The gene calls are TRBV27 and TRBJ2-5; the D gene is possibly TRBD2 (6 bases). The sample in question was CD8+ T cells from peripheral blood mononuclear cells, obtained before pregnancy. CDR3 loop: CASSLGPGTGGRETQYF. As DNA, the CDR3 is TGTGCCAGCAGTTTAGGTCCCGGGACTGGAGGTCGCGAGACCCAGTACTTC.